What follows are 27 T cell receptor beta chains derived from one specimen sequenced in a study of blood T cell repertoires in COVID-19. Sequencing used immunoSEQ multiplex PCR; TCRdb keeps in-frame clones, though not all of them. This sample has about 420,000 clones; 70% to 90% occur once, and the top ten carry more than 0.7%. Sequences were obtained from peripheral blood. These receptors came from a man in his late teens or twenties with COVID-19, enrolled during active disease.

The chain couples TRBV5-1 to TRBJ2-3; no clear D gene. Germline CDR1 is SGHRS and CDR2 is YFSETQ. CDR3 length equals 15 residues. The V gene lost 2 bases and the J gene lost 0 bases, with 10 bases spanning the gap. The CDR3 nucleotides are TGCGCCAGCAGCTTAGAGCGTGCTAGCACAGATACGCAGTATTTT. Its protein is CASSLERASTDTQYF.

DNA of the CDR3: TGTGCCAGCAGCCAAGGACCGGGACAGAGCTACGAGCAGTACTTC. As protein: CASSQGPGQSYEQYF. The chain couples TRBV4-2 to TRBJ2-7; 7 bases fit TRBD1. Germline V gene lookup returns CDR1 LGHNA and CDR2 YNFKEQ. This CDR3 contains 15 residues. Germline trimming cut 1 base from V and 3 bases from J; bases unmatched to any gene: 6.

This sequence joins TRBV19 and TRBJ2-7; TRBD1 aligns across 10 bases. This CDR3 is 16 amino acids long. CDR1 and CDR2 from the germline V gene are LNHDA and SQIVND (reference sequence). The V gene end was trimmed by 0 bases and the J gene end by 0 bases; junction bases not matched to a gene: 2. The CDR3 DNA reads as TGTGCCAGTAGTATAGATGGGACAGGGGACTCCTACGAGCAGTACTTC. Translation: CASSIDGTGDSYEQYF. Variable domain in full (rest from reference TRBV19 and TRBJ2-7): DGGITQSPKYLFRKEGQNVTLSCEQNLNHDAMYWYRQDPGQGLRLIYYSQIVNDFQKGDIAEGYSVSREKKESFPLTVTSAQKNPTAFYLCASSIDGTGDSYEQYFGPGTRLTVT.

The rearrangement uses TRBV5-8 and TRBJ1-6; D is possibly TRBD1 (6 bases). CDR1 is SGHTS and CDR2 is YDEGEE in the germline V gene. This CDR3 comprises 14 residues. The V gene lost 5 bases and the J gene lost 9 bases, with 15 bases spanning the gap. CDR3 amino acids: CASSTGTLGSPLHF. The CDR3 bases are TGTGCCAGCAGTACCGGGACATTGGGTTCACCCCTCCACTTT.

The chain uses TRBV10-1 and TRBJ2-7, with TRBD2 identical over 9 bases. From germline, CDR1 is WNHNN and CDR2 SYGVQD (reference sequence). CDR3 length: 14 amino acids. V shed 5 bases, J shed 7 bases, and the junction held 9 bases outside the gene matches. CDR3 nucleotide sequence: TGCGCCAGCAGTCTGGCGGGAGGGCCAAGTGAGCAGTACTTC. Translated, it gives CASSLAGGPSEQYF.

This clone was counted once. V is TRBV3-1 (or the pseudogene TRBV3-2) and J is TRBJ1-4; 7 bases map to TRBD1. CDR3 length: 17 residues. The germline V gene has CDR1 LGHDT and CDR2 YNNKEL (reference sequence). V lost 4 bases to trimming and J lost 0 bases; unmatched junction nucleotides: 8. CDR3 bases: TGTGCCAGCAGCCCGGACAGGCTCCTTTCAACTAATGAAAAACTGTTTTTT. It yields the protein CASSPDRLLSTNEKLFF.

J is TRBJ2-7 and V is TRBV29-1; possible D gene TRBD1, 5 bases. The V end lost 0 bases, the J end lost 6 bases, and 18 bases lay between the germline ends. The CDR3 runs to 15 residues. Germline V CDR1 and CDR2: SQVTM, ANQGSEA. Written as DNA, the CDR3 is TGCAGCGTTGAAGATATAGGGGATTCCGCCCCCGAGCAGTACTTC. Translation: CSVEDIGDSAPEQYF.

The V call is TRBV2, the J call TRBJ1-4, with D possibly TRBD1 on 5 matching bases. Germline CDR1 reads SNHLY; CDR2 reads FYNNEI. Deletions cut 3 bases from V and 10 bases from J, with 9 bases between. The CDR3 contains 12 residues. The CDR3 loop reads CASSDGGGKLFF. In DNA, the CDR3 is TGTGCCAGCAGTGACGGCGGGGGAAAACTGTTTTTT.

This clone was counted once. This sequence joins TRBV5-3 and TRBJ2-7; 8 nucleotides line up with TRBD2. TRBV5-3 is noted as an ORF with a role that remains uncertain. The CDR3 totals 18 residues. V was pared by 0 bases and J by 5 bases, with 16 bases of the junction left unmatched. This CDR3 reads CARSLVPSLGGRHDEQYF. The CDR3 DNA reads TGTGCCAGAAGCTTGGTTCCAAGCCTGGGCGGGAGGCACGACGAGCAGTACTTC.

This chain links TRBV18 with TRBJ1-2; the match to TRBD1 covers 7 bases. The ends lost 3 bases at V and 7 bases at J; junction bases unmatched: 2. This CDR3 contains 12 residues. Germline V gene data show CDR1 as KGHSH and CDR2 as LQKENI. As DNA, the CDR3 is TGTGCCAGCTCACCGGACAGGTTTGGCTACACCTTC. Amino acids: CASSPDRFGYTF.

The rearrangement links TRBV10-1 to TRBJ2-2; perhaps TRBD2 as D (8 bases). Per germline, CDR1 WNHNN and CDR2 SYGVQD (reference sequence). The CDR3 has 18 residues. V dropped 4 bases and J dropped 4 bases, with 22 bases sitting between them. CDR3 coding DNA: TGCGCCAGCAGTGCGTTCGAGGGGGCGGGAGGAACCACCGGGGAGCTGTTTTTT. This codes for CASSAFEGAGGTTGELFF.

The genes are TRBV5-4 and TRBJ1-2; 9 positions match TRBD1. This CDR3 has 13 amino acids. Trimming at V came to 3 bases and at J to 7 bases, leaving 4 bases not matched to a gene. CDR1 is SGHNT and CDR2 is YYREEE in the germline V gene (reference sequence). The CDR3 coding sequence is TGTGCCAGCAGCTCACAGGGGGCTGGTGGCTACACCTTC. It translates to CASSSQGAGGYTF.

The V gene is TRBV5-8, the J gene TRBJ1-6; maybe TRBD1 (6 bases). Trimming stripped 4 bases from V and 8 bases from J, with 16 bases between. This CDR3 spans 15 amino acids. CDR1 and CDR2 (germline): SGHTS, YDEGEE. The chain's CDR3 is CASSTTGTLDSPLHF. In DNA, the CDR3 is TGTGCCAGCAGCACGACCGGGACATTAGATTCACCCCTCCACTTT. Filled out from reference TRBV5-8 and TRBJ1-6, the complete variable domain reads EAGVTQSPTHLIKTRGQQATLRCSPISGHTSVYWYQQALGLGLQFLLWYDEGEERNRGNFPPRFSGRQFPNYSSELNVNALELEDSALYLCASSTTGTLDSPLHFGNGTRLTVT.

The J gene is TRBJ2-7, the V gene TRBV6-6, with 8 bases identical to TRBD2. In germline, CDR1 is MNHNY, CDR2 SVGAGI (reference sequence). This CDR3 is 15 amino acids long. J was trimmed by 3 bases and V by 8 bases; bases with no gene match: 12. CDR3 sequence reads: CASVGARGAYYEQYF. The CDR3 nucleotides are TGTGCCAGCGTTGGGGCGCGGGGGGCTTACTACGAGCAGTACTTC.

The gene calls are TRBV7-6 and TRBJ2-3; 14 bases are a match to TRBD2. In germline, CDR1 is SGHVS, CDR2 FNYEAQ. This CDR3 contains 19 residues. V shed 5 bases, J shed 0 bases, and the junction held 10 bases outside the gene matches. The CDR3 sequence is CASSPRGTSGGLSTDTQYF. CDR3 sequence (DNA): TGTGCCAGCAGCCCACGAGGGACTAGCGGGGGCCTTAGCACAGATACGCAGTATTTT. The full variable domain, rest sourced from reference TRBV7-6 and TRBJ2-3, is GAGVSQSPRYKVTKRGQDVALRCDPISGHVSLYWYRQALGQGPEFLTYFNYEAQQDKSGLPNDRFSAERPEGSISTLTIQRTEQRDSAMYRCASSPRGTSGGLSTDTQYFGPGTRLTVL.

This chain links TRBV14 with TRBJ2-2; 7 bases are shared with TRBD1. J lost 1 base, V lost 7 bases, and 12 bases had no gene match. CDR1 is SGHDN, CDR2 FVKESK, per germline. The CDR3 length is 17 residues. As DNA, the CDR3 is TGTGCCAGCATCCCAGGGGGTGGAATTTTGAACACCGGGGAGCTGTTTTTT. It translates to CASIPGGGILNTGELFF. Combining the CDR3 with reference TRBV14 and TRBJ2-2 gives the whole variable domain EAGVTQFPSHSVIEKGQTVTLRCDPISGHDNLYWYRRVMGKEIKFLLHFVKESKQDESGMPNNRFLAERTGGTYSTLKVQPAELEDSGVYFCASIPGGGILNTGELFFGEGSRLTVL.

The chain joins TRBV5-1 to TRBJ2-2, with D tentatively TRBD1 (5 bases). The V gene lost 0 bases and the J gene lost 0 bases, with 6 bases spanning the gap. The CDR3 runs 15 residues. The V gene's germline CDR1 is SGHRS and CDR2 YFSETQ. CDR3 protein: CASSLGTSNTGELFF. The CDR3 DNA reads as TGCGCCAGCAGCTTGGGGACATCGAACACCGGGGAGCTGTTTTTT.

This chain uses TRBV18 with TRBJ1-4; D not resolved. Germline lookup yields CDR1 KGHSH and CDR2 LQKENI. Trimming left V 5 bases short and J 4 bases short, with 14 bases between. This CDR3 is 15 amino acids long. The CDR3 sequence is CASSISGGGNEKLFF. In DNA, the CDR3 is TGTGCCAGCTCAATTTCGGGAGGAGGTAATGAAAAACTGTTTTTT.

This chain links TRBV7-8 with TRBJ2-1; D gene uncertain. This CDR3 comprises 12 residues. Looked up from germline, CDR1 is SGHVS and CDR2 is FQNEAQ. Trimming cost V 5 bases and J 8 bases, with 10 bases left between them. Written as DNA, the CDR3 is TGTGCCAGCAGCCACATCGTTGATGAGCAGTTCTTC. Translation: CASSHIVDEQFF.

In this sample, this clone turned up a few times. The J gene is TRBJ2-7, the V gene TRBV4-1; TRBD1 matches 9 bases. The germline gives CDR1 MGHRA, CDR2 YSYEKL. The length of the CDR3 is 17 residues. The trim removed 0 bases at V and 2 bases at J, leaving 8 bases unmatched. CDR3: CASSQDLDRGPAYEQYF. The CDR3 DNA is TGCGCCAGCAGCCAAGATTTGGACAGGGGTCCTGCCTACGAGCAGTACTTC.

This chain joins TRBV7-8 and TRBJ1-1, with D possibly being TRBD1 (5 bases). CDR1 and CDR2 from the germline V gene are SGHVS and FQNEAQ. Trimming shortened V by 2 bases and J by 0 bases, and 10 bases separated the two germline ends. The CDR3 has 15 amino acids. In DNA form, the CDR3 reads TGTGCCAGCAGCTTACGAGACAGAATGAACACTGAAGCTTTCTTT. It is translated as CASSLRDRMNTEAFF.

V and J are TRBV5-4 and TRBJ2-7; unclear D gene. The germline V gene has CDR1 SGHNT and CDR2 YYREEE (reference sequence). This CDR3 is built from 13 residues. Trimming took 2 bases from V and 0 from J, leaving 6 bases between them. The CDR3 region has the DNA TGTGCCAGCAGCTTCGACATCTCCTACGAGCAGTACTTC. Translating gives CASSFDISYEQYF.

The chain carries TRBV5-6 and TRBJ1-2; 8 bases agree with TRBD1. CDR1 is SGHDT and CDR2 is YYEEEE in the germline V gene. CDR3 length equals 13 residues. V shed 3 bases and J 4 bases; nucleotides not matched to a gene: 2. CDR3 bases: TGTGCCAGCAGCTCAGGGGGCCCCTATGGCTACACCTTC. Protein: CASSSGGPYGYTF.

The chain uses TRBV7-9 and TRBJ1-4; D is perhaps TRBD1 (6 bases). The CDR3 length is 12 residues. V lost 5 bases and J 8 bases, leaving 9 bases between the germline ends. CDR1 SEHNR and CDR2 FQNEAQ come from the germline V gene (reference sequence). In DNA, the CDR3 is TGTGCCAGCAGCCCACAGGGAGAAAAACTGTTTTTT. Translated, it gives CASSPQGEKLFF.

V and J are TRBV10-2 and TRBJ2-7; perhaps TRBD2 as D (5 bases). Trimming left V 5 bases short and J 1 base short, with 12 bases between. The CDR3 is 14 residues long. Germline values: CDR1 WSHSY, CDR2 SAAADI. Here the CDR3 DNA reads TGCGCCAGCAGTCCCGTCGGAGGATCCTACGAGCAGTACTTC. This translates into CASSPVGGSYEQYF.

This rearrangement joins TRBV6-5 to TRBJ2-7; 8 bases map to TRBD1. The CDR3 is made up of 15 amino acids. The V segment lost 6 bases and the J segment 6 bases; nucleotides outside the gene matches: 13. Germline assignment: CDR1 MNHEY and CDR2 SVGAGI. The CDR3 coding sequence is TGTGCCAGCAGCCTAGTAAGGACAGGGCCCACCGAGCAGTACTTC. Translating gives CASSLVRTGPTEQYF.

V and J are TRBV29-1 and TRBJ2-7; no clear D gene. The V gene lost 4 bases and the J gene lost 5 bases, with 6 bases spanning the gap. CDR1 and CDR2 from the germline V gene are SQVTM and ANQGSEA. This CDR3 region has 10 residues. CDR3 nucleotides: TGCAGCGTTGTTAATCACGAGCAGTACTTC. Its translation is CSVVNHEQYF.